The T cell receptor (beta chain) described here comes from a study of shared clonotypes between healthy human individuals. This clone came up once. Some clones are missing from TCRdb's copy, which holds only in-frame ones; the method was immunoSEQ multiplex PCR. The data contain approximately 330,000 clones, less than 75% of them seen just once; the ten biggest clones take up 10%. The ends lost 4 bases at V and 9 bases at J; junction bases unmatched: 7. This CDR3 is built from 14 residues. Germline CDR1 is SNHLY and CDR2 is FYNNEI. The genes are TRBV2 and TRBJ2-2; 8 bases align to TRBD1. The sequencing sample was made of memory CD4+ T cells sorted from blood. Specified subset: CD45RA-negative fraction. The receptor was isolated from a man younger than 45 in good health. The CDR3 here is CASSVGQEIRELFF. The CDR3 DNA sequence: TGTGCCAGCAGTGTGGGACAGGAGATTCGGGAGCTGTTTTTT.